The source of this T cell receptor (beta chain) is a study of CD8 T cells in Susac syndrome. The germline CDR1 and CDR2 sequences are GTSNPN and SVGIG (reference sequence). V shed 0 bases and J 10 bases; nucleotides not matched to a gene: 7. The CDR3 totals 14 residues. An input of 0.5 to 1 ug of RNA was subjected to reverse transcription using random hexamers. MiXCR was run by TCRdb on the immunoSEQ multiplex PCR reads, yielding one entry per CDR3 protein. The sample records roughly 400,000 distinct CDR3 sequences, 85% to 90% being singletons. Negative magnetic isolation gave CD8+ and CD4+ cells; FACS enriched CD8+ TEMRA.

Material: CD8+ T cells from PBMCs. The chain carries TRBV30 and TRBJ2-1; 9 nucleotides match TRBD1. This clonotype was obtained from a human donor with multiple sclerosis. The CDR3 nucleotides are TGTGCCTGGAGTGTACGGACAGGGGTCCGCGAGCAGTTCTTC. Protein: CAWSVRTGVREQFF.